The clone carrying this T cell receptor beta chain was detected only a few times. Antigen specificity is unknown. This sample is part of a study of early T cells in non-severe SARS-CoV-2 infection. In the library, individual cDNA molecules carried attached unique molecular identifiers. TCRdb re-derived calls from the 5' RACE reads in MiXCR, one entry per CDR3 protein. Of over 50,000 distinct CDR3 sequences in the sample, about a tenth were seen once. Study outcomes and limitations: Sequences matched to VDJdb favored anti-spike CD8 responses, while private and CD4 specificities were missed.

J lost 4 bases, V lost 2 bases, and 12 bases had no gene match. The CDR3 sequence is 17 residues long. Looked up from germline, CDR1 is SGDLS and CDR2 is YYNGEE. The sequence came from an adult who was a healthcare worker with PCR-confirmed SARS-CoV-2 infection or an uninfected control (not recorded which). The sample was whole blood. This rearrangement joins TRBV9 to TRBJ2-1, with 7 positions matching TRBD1. The CDR3 loop reads CASSVRRGGTRYNEQFF. The CDR3 DNA reads as TGTGCCAGCAGCGTCCGCCGAGGGGGCACCAGGTACAATGAGCAGTTCTTC.